This T cell receptor beta chain was captured in a study of shared clonotypes between healthy human individuals. Study-level points and caveats: Donors were few, which limited the genetic and exposure-history diversity represented. The researchers took only blood, and tissue repertoires probably look different. Estimated richness was generally greater in naive than memory subsets.

Only in-frame clones appear in the TCRdb table, and some are missing; sequencing was by immunoSEQ multiplex PCR. The top ten hold more than 1.5% of the sample, which has about 2,100,000 clones, roughly 91% seen once. Naive CD8 cells lacked CD45RO and underwent positive selection for CCR7, leaving out terminally differentiated effector memory CD45RA+ cells. All donors qualified as healthy HIV-negative adults and had experienced no recent acute infections or vaccinations. To note about this clone: What it binds is unknown.

The CDR3 contains 16 residues. From germline, CDR1 is PRHDT and CDR2 FYEKMQ (reference sequence). J lost 6 bases, V lost 6 bases, and 14 bases had no gene match. This rearrangement joins TRBV13 to TRBJ2-7, with 10 bases lining up with TRBD2. The TCR comes from a man younger than 30 in good health. Some clones in this sample may be carry-over from other donors' samples. The specimen was naive CD8+ T cells from PBMCs. In DNA form, the CDR3 reads TGTGCCAGCAGTCATCCGGGACTAGCGAGTCGGGGCGAGCAGTACTTC. Its translation: CASSHPGLASRGEQYF.